This TCR beta chain was found in a study of Ad26.COV2.S vaccination and SARS-CoV-2 variants. Whole-study context: Administration of Ad26.COV2.S was intramuscular, either once or twice 56 days apart.

Sample treatment: over 15 received Ad26.COV2.S at low or high dose, single or two shots; several received placebo; per-sample allocation not given. The study sampled participants on day 63 after the first vaccine or placebo injection. Regarding the study as a whole: For non-spike TCRs, breadth in vaccine recipients resembled that in placebo recipients. Reports say spike-specific CD8+ and CD4+ T cell responses covered substantial breadth after vaccination.

Concerning this clone itself: Its antigen is undetermined.

CDR3 length: 15 residues. Trimming took 3 bases from V and 2 from J; bases not matched to a gene: 6. CDR1 and CDR2 (germline): LGHNA, YNFKEQ. Data came from immunoSEQ multiplex PCR; TCRdb stores just in-frame clones and leaves some out. The sample consists of about half a million clones, 70% to 90% of them appearing once. The source material was peripheral blood, sampled in a trial of Ad26.COV2.S vaccine versus placebo. This chain uses TRBV4-2 with TRBJ2-5; 7 bases line up with TRBD1. This receptor was obtained from a person between 18 and 65 years old who received the Ad26.COV2.S COVID-19 vaccine or a placebo. CDR3 sequence: CASSQGDRDQETQYF. In nucleotides, the CDR3 is TGTGCCAGCAGCCAGGGCGACAGGGATCAAGAGACCCAGTACTTC.